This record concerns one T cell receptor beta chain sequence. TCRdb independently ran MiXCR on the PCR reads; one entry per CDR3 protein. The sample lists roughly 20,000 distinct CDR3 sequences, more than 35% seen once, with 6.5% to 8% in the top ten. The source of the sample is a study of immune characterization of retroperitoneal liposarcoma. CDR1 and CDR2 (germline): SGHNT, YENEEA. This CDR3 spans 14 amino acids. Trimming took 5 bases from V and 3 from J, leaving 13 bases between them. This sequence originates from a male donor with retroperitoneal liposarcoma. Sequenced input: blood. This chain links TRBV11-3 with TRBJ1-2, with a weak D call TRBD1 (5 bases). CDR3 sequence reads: CASSSQGADYGYTF. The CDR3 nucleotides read TGTGCCAGCAGCAGCCAAGGGGCTGACTATGGCTACACCTTC.